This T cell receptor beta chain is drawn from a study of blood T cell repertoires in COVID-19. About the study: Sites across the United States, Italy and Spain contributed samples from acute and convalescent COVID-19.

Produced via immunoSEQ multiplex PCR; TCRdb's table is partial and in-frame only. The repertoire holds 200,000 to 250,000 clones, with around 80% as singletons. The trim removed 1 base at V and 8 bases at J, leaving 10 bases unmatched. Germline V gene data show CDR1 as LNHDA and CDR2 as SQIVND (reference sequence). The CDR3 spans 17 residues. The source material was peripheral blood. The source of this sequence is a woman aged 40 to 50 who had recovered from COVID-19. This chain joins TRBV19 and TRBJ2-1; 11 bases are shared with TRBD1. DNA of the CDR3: TGTGCCAGTAGTATAGTTATCCCGGGACAGGGGGACGATGAGCAGTTCTTC. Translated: CASSIVIPGQGDDEQFF.